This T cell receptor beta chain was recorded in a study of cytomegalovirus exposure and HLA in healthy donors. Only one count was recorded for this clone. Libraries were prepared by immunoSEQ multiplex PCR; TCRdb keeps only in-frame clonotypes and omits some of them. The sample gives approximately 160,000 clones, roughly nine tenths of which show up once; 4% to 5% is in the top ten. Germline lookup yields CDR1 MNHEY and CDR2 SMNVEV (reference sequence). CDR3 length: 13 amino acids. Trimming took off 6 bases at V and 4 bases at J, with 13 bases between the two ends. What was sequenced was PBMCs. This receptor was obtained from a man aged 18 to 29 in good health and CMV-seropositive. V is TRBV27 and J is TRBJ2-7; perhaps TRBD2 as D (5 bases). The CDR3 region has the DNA TGTGCCAGCAGCCATCCGGGATTTTACGAGCAGTACTTC. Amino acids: CASSHPGFYEQYF.